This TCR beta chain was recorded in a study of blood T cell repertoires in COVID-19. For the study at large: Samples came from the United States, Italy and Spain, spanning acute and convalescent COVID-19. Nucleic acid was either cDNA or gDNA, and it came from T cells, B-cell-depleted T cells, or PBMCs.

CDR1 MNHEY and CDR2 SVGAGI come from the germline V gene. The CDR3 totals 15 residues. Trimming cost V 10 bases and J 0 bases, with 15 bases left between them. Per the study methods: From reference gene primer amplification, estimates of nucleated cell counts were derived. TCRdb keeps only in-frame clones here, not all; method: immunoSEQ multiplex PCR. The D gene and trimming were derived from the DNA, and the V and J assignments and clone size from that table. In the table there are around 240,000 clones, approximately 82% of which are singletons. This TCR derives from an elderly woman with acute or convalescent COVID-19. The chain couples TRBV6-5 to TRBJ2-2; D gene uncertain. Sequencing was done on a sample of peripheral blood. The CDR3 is CATARMGTNTGELFF. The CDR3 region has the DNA TGTGCCACAGCTCGTATGGGCACGAACACCGGGGAGCTGTTTTTT.